This paragraph covers one T cell receptor (beta chain) sequence. Other DNA variants within this sample encode the same CDR3. This sample was taken from a study of blood T cell repertoires in COVID-19. Study overall: Acute-phase and convalescent COVID-19 samples originated in the United States, Italy and Spain. Sample material is recorded as cDNA or gDNA derived from T cells, B-cell-depleted T cells, or PBMCs.

The V end lost 3 bases, the J end lost 6 bases, and 6 bases lay between the germline ends. Germline loops: CDR1 WSHSY, CDR2 SAAADI. The CDR3 extends over 12 amino acids. The Seattle patients, enrolled during active infection, were followed longitudinally. Libraries were prepared by immunoSEQ multiplex PCR; TCRdb keeps only in-frame clonotypes and omits some of them. The sample consists of more than 200,000 clones, more than 75% of them appearing once. This receptor was taken from a woman aged 55-69 years with COVID-19, enrolled during active disease. This sequence joins TRBV10-2 and TRBJ1-3; D is ambiguous. The sample consisted of peripheral blood. DNA of the CDR3: TGCGCCAGCAGTGATCGTGTAAACACCATATATTTT. Residues: CASSDRVNTIYF.